The clone carrying this T cell receptor (beta chain) was seen a few times. What it recognizes is unknown. Researchers isolated at least 6 million PBMCs per sample. This CDR3 region has 16 residues. Trimming stripped 5 bases from V and 3 bases from J, with 17 bases between. CDR1 is SEHNR and CDR2 is FQNEAQ in the germline V gene (reference sequence). Then a second PCR, running roughly 7 to 11 cycles, was carried out with a sample-barcoded 5' primer and a J-beta primer mix. TCRdb redid the calling of the 5' RACE reads with MiXCR, one entry per CDR3 protein. This sample has over 450,000 distinct CDR3 sequences, with 24% found just once. This specimen belongs to a study of blood T cells in healthy people across ages. Study-level points and caveats: Estimates based on one million T cells were treated as lower bounds.

The same data also contributed to another study, on T cells of mothers and their children. That source adds: Three healthy Caucasian mothers, along with their six children, were the donors. Whether pairs are related or unrelated, thymic selection shapes their TCR recombination output in much the same way.

The source material was blood. The receptor comes from a boy younger than 18 in good health. The rearrangement joins TRBV7-9 to TRBJ2-4, with D possibly TRBD1 on 6 matching bases. In DNA, the CDR3 is TGTGCCAGCAGCACGAGATCAGGGGTCGGCAAAAACATTCAGTACTTC. Amino acid sequence: CASSTRSGVGKNIQYF. The full variable domain, in which reference TRBV7-9 and TRBJ2-4 provide the parts outside the CDR3, is DTGVSQNPRHKITKRGQNVTFRCDPISEHNRLYWYRQTLGQGPEFLTYFQNEAQLEKSRLLSDRFSAERPKGSFSTLEIQRTEQGDSAMYLCASSTRSGVGKNIQYFGAGTRLSVL.